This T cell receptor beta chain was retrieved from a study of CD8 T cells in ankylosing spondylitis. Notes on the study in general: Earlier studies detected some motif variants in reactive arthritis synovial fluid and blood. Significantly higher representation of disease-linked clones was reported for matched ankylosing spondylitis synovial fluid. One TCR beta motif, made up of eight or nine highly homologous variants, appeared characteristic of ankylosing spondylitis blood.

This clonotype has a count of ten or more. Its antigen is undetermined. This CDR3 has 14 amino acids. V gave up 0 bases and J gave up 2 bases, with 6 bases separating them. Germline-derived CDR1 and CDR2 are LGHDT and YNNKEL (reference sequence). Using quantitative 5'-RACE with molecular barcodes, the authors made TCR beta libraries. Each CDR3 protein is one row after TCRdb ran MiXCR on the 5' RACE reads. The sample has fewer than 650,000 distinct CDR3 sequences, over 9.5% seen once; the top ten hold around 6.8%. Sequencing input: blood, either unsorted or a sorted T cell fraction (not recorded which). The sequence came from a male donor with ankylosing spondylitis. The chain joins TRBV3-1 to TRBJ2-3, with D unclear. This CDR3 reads CASSQDLNTDTQYF. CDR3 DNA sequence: TGTGCCAGCAGCCAAGATCTGAACACAGATACGCAGTATTTT.